One and the same sample provided the 11 T cell receptor beta chains below, sequenced in a study of blood T cell repertoires in COVID-19. Sequencing used immunoSEQ multiplex PCR; TCRdb keeps in-frame clones, though not all of them. This table has over 110,000 clones, 79% appearing once. Sequencing was performed on peripheral blood. The origin of the receptors is a man aged 60 to 69 with acute or convalescent COVID-19.

This chain connects TRBV19 to TRBJ2-1; unclear D gene. CDR3 length equals 12 residues. Germline V gene lookup returns CDR1 LNHDA and CDR2 SQIVND (reference sequence). The V end lost 5 bases, the J end lost 4 bases, and 6 bases lay between the germline ends. The CDR3 loop reads CASSSNYNEQFF. DNA of the CDR3: TGTGCCAGTAGTTCCAATTACAATGAGCAGTTCTTC.

This clone was recorded only once. The chain recombines TRBV5-8 with TRBJ1-2; D is perhaps TRBD1 (5 bases). This CDR3 is built from 14 residues. Trimming stripped 2 bases from V and 7 bases from J, with 15 bases between. Germline assignment: CDR1 SGHTS and CDR2 YDEGEE. Written as DNA, the CDR3 is TGTGCCAGCAGCTTAGGCAGGGAAGTCGGTGGCTACACCTTC. Amino acid sequence: CASSLGREVGGYTF.

The chain has TRBV11-3 and TRBJ2-3, with 8 bases that match TRBD1. Trimming took 5 bases from V and 0 from J; bases not matched to a gene: 4. The CDR3 contains 15 residues. Germline-derived CDR1 and CDR2 are SGHNT and YENEEA. The CDR3 here is CASSPGGGSTDTQYF. The DNA of the CDR3 is TGTGCCAGCAGCCCAGGGGGCGGGAGCACAGATACGCAGTATTTT.

J is TRBJ1-1 and V is TRBV6-5, with D perhaps matching TRBD1 (5 bases). The length of the CDR3 is 14 residues. The V end lost 2 bases, the J end lost 0 bases, and 7 bases lay between the germline ends. In germline, CDR1 is MNHEY, CDR2 SVGAGI. This CDR3 is CASSYDSMNTEAFF. Here the CDR3 DNA reads TGTGCCAGCAGTTACGACAGCATGAACACTGAAGCTTTCTTT.

This clone showed up many times. This chain's CDR3 is CASLRPGNTGELFF. The CDR3 nucleotides are TGTGCCAGCCTTCGCCCAGGGAACACCGGGGAGCTGTTTTTT. V and J are TRBV28 and TRBJ2-2; no reliable D call. There are 14 residues in the CDR3. Germline V gene lookup returns CDR1 MDHEN and CDR2 SYDVKM. V lost 8 bases, J lost 1 base, and 11 bases lay in between.

The chain uses TRBV9 and TRBJ2-2, with 7 bases fitting TRBD2. Germline CDR1 SGDLS, CDR2 YYNGEE. The ends lost 0 bases at V and 4 bases at J; junction bases unmatched: 9. This CDR3 spans 17 amino acids. The CDR3 sequence: CASSVGGTGGSTGELFF. The CDR3 nucleotides read TGTGCCAGCAGCGTAGGTGGGACGGGAGGAAGCACCGGGGAGCTGTTTTTT.

This chain connects TRBV7-3 to TRBJ1-2; D is perhaps TRBD1 (6 bases). This CDR3 region has 15 residues. V was pared by 5 bases and J by 0 bases, with 13 bases between. CDR1 and CDR2 (germline): SGHTA, FQGTGA. The CDR3 spells CASSQNRVANYGYTF. Here the CDR3 DNA reads TGTGCCAGCAGCCAAAACAGGGTAGCTAACTATGGCTACACCTTC.

This chain joins TRBV7-8 and TRBJ2-7; D remains unclear. Per the germline V gene, CDR1 is SGHVS and CDR2 is FQNEAQ. Trimming took off 5 bases at V and 5 bases at J, with 7 bases between the two ends. This CDR3 is 11 amino acids long. The CDR3 DNA follows: TGTGCCAGCAGCCGTCAAAACGAGCAGTACTTC. Residues: CASSRQNEQYF.

Here the CDR3 DNA reads TGTGCCAGCAGGGGACAGCTCAATGAAAAACTGTTTTTT. The encoded protein is CASRGQLNEKLFF. The J gene is TRBJ1-4, the V gene TRBV28; TRBD1 aligns across 7 bases. The length of the CDR3 is 13 residues. In germline, CDR1 is MDHEN, CDR2 SYDVKM. V dropped 6 bases and J dropped 5; count of bases not matched to a gene: 3.

This chain uses TRBV11-2 with TRBJ2-1; 9 bases fit TRBD2. The junction had 12 bases not matched to a gene; V was cut back by 6 bases and J by 9 bases. The CDR3 has 15 residues. In germline, CDR1 is SGHAT, CDR2 FQNNGV. CDR3 in amino acids: CASRRTGTSSSEQFF. In nucleotides, the CDR3 is TGTGCCAGCAGACGTACCGGGACTAGCTCTAGTGAGCAGTTCTTC.

V is TRBV7-8 and J is TRBJ2-3, with 7 bases fitting TRBD1. Germline-derived CDR1 and CDR2 are SGHVS and FQNEAQ. This CDR3 is 13 amino acids long. V shed 5 bases, J shed 4 bases, and the junction held 3 bases outside the gene matches. The CDR3 spells CASSADRPDTQYF. As DNA, the CDR3 is TGTGCCAGCAGCGCGGACAGGCCAGATACGCAGTATTTT.